The clone carrying this T cell receptor beta chain was observed a few times. The antigen is not known. The sample originates from a study of PD-1 blockade in classical Hodgkin lymphoma. Germline CDR1 and CDR2: MRHNA and SNTAGT. Trimming shortened V by 5 bases and J by 3 bases, and 11 bases separated the two germline ends. The CDR3 has 13 amino acids. The method was immunoSEQ multiplex PCR; TCRdb's version includes in-frame clones alone and lacks a portion of them. Of 11,000 or so clones in the sample, roughly four fifths were seen once. Brentuximab vedotin exposure varied among the patients, all of whom had relapsed after autologous stem cell transplantation. Notes on the study in general: CD8+ TCR diversity did not rise significantly by C4D1, unlike CD4+.

Here the sequenced sample was peripheral blood mononuclear cells (PBMCs), taken at baseline. The sequence came from a human donor with classical Hodgkin lymphoma. The chain employs TRBV6-4 and TRBJ2-7; D is possibly TRBD2 (5 bases). CDR3 protein: CASSYGENYEQYV. The CDR3 bases are TGTGCCAGCAGTTACGGGGAAAACTACGAGCAGTACGTC.